Sequencing of this T cell receptor beta chain was carried out in a study of CD8 T cells in ankylosing spondylitis (dated by TCRdb to the late 2010s). As for the study more broadly: T cell receptor beta repertoires were profiled in healthy donors and ankylosing spondylitis patients so that disease-linked TCR variants could be found. In total, the full study cohort was made up of nearly 110 healthy donors and some 26 ankylosing spondylitis patients. Peripheral blood was sampled, and synovial fluid was also collected from ankylosing spondylitis patients.

On this clonotype itself: What antigen it recognizes has not been identified. No base-level quality is on record; no much larger clone is a single base apart.

Trimming leaves V shorter by 8 bases and J shorter by 2 bases, with the junction holding 5 bases beyond the gene matches. The germline V gene (reference sequence) yields SEHNR for CDR1 and FQNEAQ for CDR2. The CDR3 goes from the cysteine to the phenylalanine over 13 residues. The kept DNA is CDR3 alone, 39 bases in frame from the first base. Sequencing relied on an Illumina HiSeq 2500. Quantitative 5'-RACE with molecular barcodes was the method used to prepare the TCR beta libraries. The original pipeline was this. A new computational method, built on a probabilistic model of VDJ rearrangement, was used to identify disease-linked TCR variants. TCRdb handled the public reads itself, with Q25 trimming in fastp and clone calling in MiXCR, and kept productive beta chains. Duplicate CDR3 protein sequences are folded into a single record with the most common DNA and genes. The V and J calls follow TCRdb's processing rather than the paper's. This sample holds some 37,000 distinct CDR3 sequences; about 6.3% were observed only once. In total, the top ten clones hold approximately 12% of the sample.

What the research found in general, with its limitations: The disease-linked clones had a CD8+ phenotype and were found at relatively low frequencies in peripheral blood. The disease-linked clones were reported as significantly enriched in matched synovial fluid samples from ankylosing spondylitis patients. Some motif variants were previously reported in synovial fluid and blood of reactive arthritis patients, suggesting common disease-initiation mechanisms. Blood from ankylosing spondylitis patients appeared to be characterized by a TCR beta motif composed of eight or nine highly homologous amino acid variants.

Sample: blood, either unsorted or a sorted T cell fraction (not recorded which). The chain uses TRBV7-9 and TRBJ2-5; 7 middle bases align to TRBD2. The receptor's source is a male donor with ankylosing spondylitis or in good health (not recorded which). The DNA sequence is as follows: TGTGCCAGCTGCGGGAGCGGACAAGAGACCCAGTACTTC. Its coded protein is CASCGSGQETQYF.